The rows below give T cell receptor beta chains drawn from one sample of a study of T cell responses to AZD1222 COVID-19 vaccine. Method: immunoSEQ multiplex PCR; TCRdb's copy keeps in-frame clones and lacks some. Of some 110,000 clones listed, approximately 90% are singletons. Sequenced material: peripheral blood, taken 28 days after the second AZD1222 dose. These receptors all stem from an adult who received the AZD1222 COVID-19 vaccine. The CDR3 runs from the conserved cysteine through the conserved F or W. D genes are given only for firm matches. Only some rows state a clone size, as once, few, many or a class for expanded clones.

NA,NA,TRBJ1-1,TRBV7-9,TGTGCCAGCAGCAAAGGGACCGGGAACACTGAAGCTTTCTTT,CASSKGTGNTEAFF
NA,NA,TRBJ2-5,TRBV19,TGTGCCAGTAGTGCCCGACAGGTGGAGACCCAGTACTTC,CASSARQVETQYF
NA,TRBD1,TRBJ1-3,TRBV9,TGTGCCAGCAGCGTAGAGGGGGCTCCTGGAAACACCATATATTTT,CASSVEGAPGNTIYF
NA,NA,TRBJ2-1,TRBV5-4,TGTGCCAGCAGCTTCGGAGGGGGTAATGAGCAGTTCTTC,CASSFGGGNEQFF
NA,TRBD2,TRBJ2-1,TRBV10-1,TGCGCCAGCAGTAGCGGGAGAATCGAGCGCTACAATGAGCAGTTCTTC,CASSSGRIERYNEQFF
NA,NA,TRBJ1-2,TRBV5-6,TGTGCCAGCAGCTATGACCGAGCCGTGGGCTACACCTTC,CASSYDRAVGYTF
NA,NA,TRBJ2-5,TRBV2,TGTGCCAGCAGGGCGGGGACCCAAGAGACCCAGTACTTC,CASRAGTQETQYF
NA,NA,TRBJ2-2,TRBV14,TGTGCCAGCAGCCATCTAACCGGGGAGCTGTTTTTT,CASSHLTGELFF
NA,TRBD1,TRBJ1-4,TRBV19,TGTGCCAGTAGTGGGACAGTTAATGAAAAACTGTTTTTT,CASSGTVNEKLFF
medium-sized,NA,TRBJ1-5,TRBV5-8,TGTGCCAGCAGCTTACAGGGTTTCAGCAATCAGCCCCAGCATTTT,CASSLQGFSNQPQHF
once,TRBD1,TRBJ1-5,TRBV5-1,TGCGCCAGCAGCTTGGCCAGGGGGCCCAATCAGCCCCAGCATTTT,CASSLARGPNQPQHF
NA,TRBD1,TRBJ1-1,TRBV7-2,TGTGCCAGCAGCTTGAGGGACAGGGAGGGCACTGAAGCTTTCTTT,CASSLRDREGTEAFF
NA,NA,TRBJ1-2,TRBV14,TGTGCCAGCAGCCAGAATCGGGATGGCTACACCTTC,CASSQNRDGYTF
NA,NA,TRBJ1-3,TRBV6-5,TGTGCCAGCAGGCAACAGGGAAACACCATATATTTT,CASRQQGNTIYF
NA,NA,TRBJ2-3,TRBV5-1,TGCGCCAGCAGCTTTGACACACGCACAGATACGCAGTATTTT,CASSFDTRTDTQYF
NA,NA,TRBJ1-1,TRBV11-3,TGTGCCAGCAGCTTAGATAGCAGGGACGAAGCTTTCTTT,CASSLDSRDEAFF
NA,NA,TRBJ2-3,TRBV24-1,TGTGCCACCAGTGGGGACGGGGGCCTCGTCGGGCAGTATTTT,CATSGDGGLVGQYF
NA,NA,TRBJ2-7,TRBV6-5,TGTGCCAGCGGGAAGGACACTCCCTCCTACGAGCAGTACTTC,CASGKDTPSYEQYF
NA,TRBD2,TRBJ2-1,TRBV30,TGTGCCTGGAGTGGAGTGGGGACTAGCGGGAGGAATGAGCAGTTCTTC,CAWSGVGTSGRNEQFF
NA,TRBD1,TRBJ1-4,TRBV28,TGTGCCAGCAGTCCGTCAGGGGGCTGGGGTGAAAAACTGTTTTTT,CASSPSGGWGEKLFF
NA,TRBD2,TRBJ2-1,TRBV6-4,TGTGCCAGCAGTGGGCCCGGGACTAGCGAGTACAATGAGCAGTTCTTC,CASSGPGTSEYNEQFF
NA,NA,TRBJ1-3,TRBV2,TGTGCCAGCAGTGATTGGGGGAACTCTGGAAACACCATATATTTT,CASSDWGNSGNTIYF
NA,NA,TRBJ1-1,TRBV5-1,TGCGCCAGCAGCTGGGCCGGGACCTTGTCTGAAGCTTTCTTT,CASSWAGTLSEAFF
NA,NA,TRBJ2-2,TRBV2,TGTGCCAGCAGTGAAGCACGGGTATCGAGCACCCCAAACACCGGGGAGCTGTTTTTT,CASSEARVSSTPNTGELFF
NA,NA,TRBJ1-4,TRBV3-1/TRBV3-2,TGTGCCAGCAGCCACGGGGATGAAAAACTGTTTTTT,CASSHGDEKLFF
NA,NA,TRBJ1-6,TRBV3-1/TRBV3-2,TGTGCCAGCAGCCACGGGGATATTAATTCACCCCTCCACTTT,CASSHGDINSPLHF
NA,TRBD1,TRBJ1-2,TRBV4-3,TGCGCCAGCAGCCAAGAGAGGACAGGGAGCTATGGCTACACCTTC,CASSQERTGSYGYTF
NA,NA,TRBJ1-1,TRBV10-2,TGCGCCAGCATTAGTAGCGGGCAGGCCCGAGAAGCTTTCTTT,CASISSGQAREAFF
NA,NA,TRBJ2-2,TRBV9,TGTGCCAGCAGCGTAGGGGGGGCCCACACCGGGGAGCTGTTTTTT,CASSVGGAHTGELFF
few,NA,TRBJ1-2,TRBV6-1,TGTGCCAGCAGTGAAAGGGGGATGAAACACTATGGCTACACCTTC,CASSERGMKHYGYTF
NA,NA,TRBJ1-5,TRBV29-1,TGCAGCGTTGCGGGGTGGCAGGATCAGCCCCAGCATTTT,CSVAGWQDQPQHF
once,TRBD2,TRBJ2-2,TRBV19,TGTGCCAGTAGTTCGGGGACTAGCGGGGTAGTCGGGGAGCTGTTTTTT,CASSSGTSGVVGELFF
NA,NA,TRBJ2-4,TRBV5-8,TGTGCCAGCGGACACTTAGCCAAAAACATTCAGTACTTC,CASGHLAKNIQYF
NA,NA,TRBJ1-1,TRBV5-6,TGTGCCAGCAGGAGTCAGGACACGGAAATAGCTGAAGCTTTCTTT,CASRSQDTEIAEAFF
NA,TRBD1,TRBJ2-7,TRBV20-1,TGCAGTGCTAGGACAGGGGGCGAGCAGTACTTC,CSARTGGEQYF
NA,TRBD2,TRBJ2-1,TRBV27,TGTGCCAGCAGCACGCCGACTAGCGACTACAATGAGCAGTTCTTC,CASSTPTSDYNEQFF
few,TRBD1,TRBJ1-5,TRBV19,TGTGCCAGTAGTGCGTACGGGACAGGGGGAAATCAGCCCCAGCATTTT,CASSAYGTGGNQPQHF
once,NA,TRBJ2-5,TRBV7-8,TGTGCCAGCAGCTTAGAGGCCCATCAAGAGACCCAGTACTTC,CASSLEAHQETQYF
NA,NA,TRBJ2-5,TRBV7-6,TGTGCCAGCAGTAGGGCACTTAGGCCTCAAGAGACCCAGTACTTC,CASSRALRPQETQYF
NA,NA,TRBJ2-7,TRBV5-4,TGTGCCAGCAGCTTGGGTACAGGTTACTACGAGCAGTACTTC,CASSLGTGYYEQYF
once,NA,TRBJ2-3,TRBV6-5,TGTGCCAGTTACGGACATGGTGGCACAGATACGCAGTATTTT,CASYGHGGTDTQYF
once,NA,TRBJ1-5,TRBV28,TGTGCCAGCAGTTGGGGCCCGGGGCAGCCCCAGCATTTT,CASSWGPGQPQHF
NA,NA,TRBJ2-7,TRBV6-5,TGTGCCAGCAGTCCGCATTTGGGTGAGCAGTACTTC,CASSPHLGEQYF
once,TRBD1,TRBJ1-6,TRBV27,TGTGCCAGCAGTTTACGCGGGACAGGGAATAATTCACCCCTCCACTTT,CASSLRGTGNNSPLHF
NA,NA,TRBJ1-1,TRBV3-1/TRBV3-2,TGTGCCAGCAGCTTAGCAGGGAACACTGAAGCTTTCTTT,CASSLAGNTEAFF
NA,TRBD1,TRBJ2-1,TRBV6-2/TRBV6-3,TGTGCCAGCAGCATCTCCGGACAGGGGGCGAATGAGCAGTTCTTC,CASSISGQGANEQFF
NA,NA,TRBJ2-5,TRBV12-5,TGTGCTAGTGCACAAGTGCAAGAGACCCAGTACTTC,CASAQVQETQYF